These 25 T cell receptor beta chains originate from one sample sequenced in a study of human T cells and chemical hapten exposure (dated by TCRdb to the early 2020s). The method behind the library was RACE. The sample was run on a NextSeq 500. The public reads were quality trimmed at Q25 with fastp and then assembled into clones with MiXCR by TCRdb, keeping productive beta chains. Each entry merges the rows of one CDR3 protein and shows their most common DNA and genes. The sample table holds about 92,000 distinct CDR3 sequences, of which roughly 10% were seen once. More than 0.85% of the sample goes to the ten largest clones. What this sample's time point label stands for: patch test 3, about 24 weeks after DPC sensitization. The treatment or condition label on this specimen signifies: therapeutic diphenylcyclopropenone sensitization with weekly scalp DPC. This sample comprised whole blood, obtained in connection with sensitization to the hapten diphenylcyclopropenone (DPC). These receptors were taken from a woman aged 25 to 45 with alopecia areata. Some clones in this sample may be carry-over from other donors' samples.

This chain joins TRBV20-1 and TRBJ2-3, with TRBD2 matching 12 bases. The length of the CDR3 is 17 residues. V trimming: 1 base; J trimming: 9 bases; junction bases outside the gene matches: 14. Germline lookup yields CDR1 DFQATT and CDR2 SNEGSKA (reference sequence). The CDR3: CSARGTSGDLGSATQYF. For the CDR3, the DNA is TGCAGTGCTAGAGGGACTAGCGGGGACTTAGGGAGTGCAACGCAGTATTTT.

This clonotype was counted a few times. The gene calls are TRBV9 and TRBJ1-6; TRBD1 is a possible D gene (5 bases). Trimming left V 2 bases short and J 7 bases short, with 10 bases between. The length of the CDR3 is 14 residues. Germline loops: CDR1 SGDLS, CDR2 YYNGEE. CDR3 coding DNA: TGTGCCAGCAGCGTGGGACTGGACAATTCACCCCTCCACTTT. Translated, it gives CASSVGLDNSPLHF. The full variable domain, its missing parts supplied by reference TRBV9 and TRBJ1-6, is DSGVTQTPKHLITATGQRVTLRCSPRSGDLSVYWYQQSLDQGLQFLIQYYNGEERAKGNILERFSAQQFPDLHSELNLSSLELGDSALYFCASSVGLDNSPLHFGNGTRLTVT.

This chain joins TRBV14 and TRBJ2-7, with TRBD1 matching over 7 bases. Germline trimming cut 5 bases from V and 3 bases from J; bases unmatched to any gene: 4. Germline lookup yields CDR1 SGHDN and CDR2 FVKESK. The CDR3 loop spans 13 amino acids. CDR3 bases: TGTGCCAGCAGCTTCCGGGACAGCTACGAGCAGTACGTC. As protein: CASSFRDSYEQYV.

There are many counts of this clonotype. V gene TRBV11-3 combines with J gene TRBJ2-3; 7 bases line up with TRBD2. CDR1 and CDR2 from the germline V gene are SGHNT and YENEEA. The V segment lost 5 bases and the J segment 0 bases; nucleotides outside the gene matches: 11. The CDR3 is 17 residues long. The CDR3 DNA sequence: TGTGCCAGCAGCGCAAGAATAACGGGACTAAGCACAGATACGCAGTATTTT. As protein: CASSARITGLSTDTQYF.

Concerning this clonotype itself: One end of the junction does not line up with germline, which may come from a read error. The chain is built from TRBV7-7 and TRBJ2-2, with 8 bases matching TRBD1. CDR1 SSHAT and CDR2 FNYEAQ come from the germline V gene (reference sequence). The CDR3 loop spans 14 amino acids. For the CDR3, the DNA is TGTGCTAGCAGCTTAGCAGGGGGCCCCGGGGAGCTGTTTTTT. It is translated as CASSLAGGPGELFF.

This clonotype appeared many times. The chain joins TRBV5-1 to TRBJ2-1, with no clear D. The CDR3 length is 14 residues. CDR1 and CDR2 from the germline V gene are SGHRS and YFSETQ. Trimming removed 0 bases from V and 2 bases from J, with 6 bases in between. CDR3 sequence reads: CASSLGQTYNEQFF. CDR3 nucleotides: TGCGCCAGCAGCTTGGGGCAAACCTACAATGAGCAGTTCTTC.

This clonotype was recorded many times. The chain carries TRBV7-6 and TRBJ1-2; 12 bases are a match to TRBD1. The V segment lost 1 base and the J segment 8 bases; nucleotides outside the gene matches: 5. Germline CDR1 is SGHVS and CDR2 is FNYEAQ. There are 15 residues in the CDR3. DNA of the CDR3: TGTGCCAGCAGCTTAGAGGGACAGGGGGCGAACGGCTACACCTTC. Protein: CASSLEGQGANGYTF.

This clonotype was seen repeatedly, ten times or more. CDR3 sequence (DNA): TGTGCCAGCAGCCCCGACCAAAGTGGGCAGTTCTTC. Protein sequence: CASSPDQSGQFF. V and J are TRBV7-9 and TRBJ2-1; D is unclear. CDR1 is SEHNR and CDR2 is FQNEAQ in the germline V gene (reference sequence). Trimming removed 5 bases from V and 12 bases from J, with 14 bases in between. The CDR3 consists of 12 residues.

This clonotype was observed many times. The V call is TRBV7-6, the J call TRBJ2-6; D gene unclear. Germline V gives CDR1 SGHVS, CDR2 FNYEAQ. The CDR3 covers 17 residues. The V end lost 5 bases, the J end lost 0 bases, and 14 bases lay between the germline ends. This CDR3 is CASSHGPPSSGANVLTF. As DNA, the CDR3 is TGTGCCAGCAGCCACGGGCCCCCAAGCTCTGGGGCCAACGTCCTGACTTTC.

Turning to this clonotype: It may be a read error: a sequence one base away is much more abundant. The V and J genes are TRBV9 and TRBJ2-3; 14 bases map to TRBD2. Germline V gene data show CDR1 as SGDLS and CDR2 as YYNGEE. The CDR3 totals 17 residues. The CDR3 is CASIVATSGREEDTQYF. As DNA, the CDR3 is TGTGCCAGCATCGTAGCGACTAGCGGGAGGGAGGAAGATACGCAGTATTTT.

Only a few counts were recorded for this clonotype. The V gene is TRBV21-1, the J gene TRBJ1-1. TRBV21-1 counts as a pseudogene. This CDR3 contains 12 residues. The DNA for the CDR3 is TGTGCCAGCAGCAAATCCCACCTCTCCGCTTTCTTT. Translating gives CASSKSHLSAFF.

This clonotype turned up a few times. The rearrangement joins TRBV12-3 or TRBV12-4 to TRBJ2-6; D unresolved. V lost 8 bases and J lost 0, with 5 bases in between. There are 13 residues in the CDR3. The CDR3 here is CASLPSGANVLTF. The CDR3 DNA sequence: TGTGCCAGCCTACCCTCTGGGGCCAACGTCCTGACTTTC.

V usage is TRBV7-9 and J usage is TRBJ2-1; 8 bases align to TRBD2. In germline, CDR1 is SEHNR, CDR2 FQNEAQ (reference sequence). After removal of 5 bases from V and 8 bases from J, the junction contained 8 bases not matched to a gene. This CDR3 spans 14 amino acids. CDR3 nucleotide sequence: TGTGCCAGCAGCCCTTGGGCGGGAGGAGATGAGCAGTTCTTC. Its protein product is CASSPWAGGDEQFF. Looking up the rest from reference TRBV7-9 and TRBJ2-1 gives the full variable domain: DTGVSQNPRHKITKRGQNVTFRCDPISEHNRLYWYRQTLGQGPEFLTYFQNEAQLEKSRLLSDRFSAERPKGSFSTLEIQRTEQGDSAMYLCASSPWAGGDEQFFGPGTRLTVL.

This clonotype occurred many times. This sequence joins TRBV18 and TRBJ1-1, with a tentative D call TRBD1 (6 bases). The CDR3 runs to 15 residues. Germline V lookup: CDR1 KGHSH, CDR2 LQKENI. Trimming pared 4 bases from V and 4 bases from J, leaving 16 bases between. For the CDR3, the DNA is TGTGCCAGCTCACGGAACACAGGGAGGGGCACTGAAGCTTTCTTT. Translated, it gives CASSRNTGRGTEAFF. The complete variable domain, with remaining parts taken from reference TRBV18 and TRBJ1-1, reads NAGVMQNPRHLVRRRGQEARLRCSPMKGHSHVYWYRQLPEEGLKFMVYLQKENIIDESGMPKERFSAEFPKEGPSILRIQQVVRGDSAAYFCASSRNTGRGTEAFFGQGTRLTVV.

The chain uses TRBV6-4 and TRBJ2-3, with 11 bases identical to TRBD1. The CDR3 is 14 residues long. The germline V gene encodes CDR1 MRHNA and CDR2 SNTAGT. Unmatched junction bases numbered 1, after V lost 3 bases and J lost 5 bases. CDR3 DNA: TGTGCCAGCAGTGAAGGGACAGGGGGAGATACGCAGTATTTT. Protein sequence: CASSEGTGGDTQYF.

This clonotype showed up many times. This chain links TRBV11-2 with TRBJ2-2; tentative D call: TRBD2 (5 bases). Germline V gene lookup returns CDR1 SGHAT and CDR2 FQNNGV. The CDR3 has 16 amino acids. Between the trimmed V and J ends, which lost 5 bases and 5 bases, there was a span of 18 bases. The CDR3 loop is CASSLYSAGFTGELFF. CDR3 nucleotide sequence: TGTGCCAGCAGCCTTTATAGTGCGGGTTTTACCGGGGAGCTGTTTTTT.

J is TRBJ2-7 and V is TRBV20-1; tentative D call: TRBD2 (7 bases). V was trimmed by 1 base and J by 4 bases, leaving 17 bases between them. Germline V gene lookup returns CDR1 DFQATT and CDR2 SNEGSKA (reference sequence). The CDR3 totals 15 residues. CDR3 residues: CSARVKGGRPYEQYF. Here the CDR3 DNA reads TGCAGTGCTAGAGTAAAGGGGGGGCGCCCTTACGAGCAGTACTTC.

This clonotype was found a few times. The chain carries TRBV2 and TRBJ2-1; tentatively, D is TRBD2 (5 bases). The CDR3 contains 15 residues. Germline V gene lookup returns CDR1 SNHLY and CDR2 FYNNEI. Trimming took 1 base from V and 0 from J, leaving 7 bases between them. The CDR3 bases are TGTGCCAGCAGTGAAGACGGGGTCTCCTACAATGAGCAGTTCTTC. As protein: CASSEDGVSYNEQFF.

This clonotype was observed a few times. This sequence joins TRBV2 and TRBJ1-4; 7 bases align to TRBD1. CDR1 SNHLY and CDR2 FYNNEI come from the germline V gene. This CDR3 is 15 amino acids long. With 6 bases clipped from V and 6 bases from J, the junction kept 10 bases outside the gene matches. CDR3 in amino acids: CASRPTGDAYEKLFF. In DNA, the CDR3 is TGTGCCAGCAGGCCTACAGGGGACGCGTATGAAAAACTGTTTTTT.

In its sample, this clonotype was seen a few times. This chain joins TRBV28 and TRBJ2-7; possibly TRBD2 for D (6 bases). There are 12 residues in the CDR3. CDR1 is MDHEN and CDR2 is SYDVKM in the germline V gene. The germline V and J ends were trimmed by 7 bases and 5 bases, with 12 bases remaining between them. CDR3 sequence reads: CASKEGVNEQYF. CDR3 nucleotides: TGTGCCAGCAAGGAGGGTGTAAACGAGCAGTACTTC.

In the case of this clonotype: One end of the junction fails to match germline, which may point to a read error. The rearrangement uses TRBV27 and TRBJ2-7; 8 nucleotides align to TRBD1. Germline V lookup: CDR1 MNHEY, CDR2 SMNVEV (reference sequence). This CDR3 is built from 14 residues. The CDR3 DNA sequence: TGTGCCAGCAGTTCGGGACAGGTCCTCTACGAGCAGCACTTC. The encoded protein is CASSSGQVLYEQHF.

J is TRBJ2-1 and V is TRBV11-2, with D possibly being TRBD2 (6 bases). V lost 5 bases and J 4 bases, leaving 15 bases between the germline ends. Germline CDR1 SGHAT, CDR2 FQNNGV. The CDR3 totals 15 residues. This chain's CDR3 is CASSRSEGTYNEQFF. CDR3 DNA sequence: TGTGCCAGCAGCCGGTCGGAGGGGACGTACAATGAGCAGTTCTTC.

This clonotype was counted at least ten times. The chain couples TRBV18 to TRBJ1-5; a weak D match, TRBD1 (6 bases). The CDR3 is 14 residues long. Germline CDR1 is KGHSH and CDR2 is LQKENI. Trimming cost V 2 bases and J 4 bases, with 9 bases left between them. CDR3 loop: CASSPTQGNQPQHF. CDR3 DNA sequence: TGTGCCAGCTCACCAACCCAGGGGAATCAGCCCCAGCATTTT.

This clonotype occurred a few times. V and J are TRBV5-4 and TRBJ2-6, with D hard to call. Trimming took off 0 bases at V and 0 bases at J, with 7 bases between the two ends. The germline CDR1 and CDR2 sequences are SGHNT and YYREEE (reference sequence). This CDR3 has 16 residues. CDR3 amino acids: CASSLEGNSGANVLTF. CDR3 coding DNA: TGTGCCAGCAGCTTGGAAGGAAACTCTGGGGCCAACGTCCTGACTTTC.

The rearrangement uses TRBV19 and TRBJ2-1; 10 nucleotides align to TRBD1. CDR3 length: 14 amino acids. Per the germline V gene, CDR1 is LNHDA and CDR2 is SQIVND (reference sequence). The trim removed 1 base at V and 8 bases at J, leaving 2 bases unmatched. CDR3 amino acids: CASSIGQGAHEQFF. The CDR3, as DNA: TGTGCCAGTAGTATAGGACAGGGGGCTCATGAGCAGTTCTTC.